This TCR beta chain was obtained from a study of blood T cell repertoires in COVID-19. Study at large: Acute and convalescent COVID-19 specimens originated in the United States, Italy and Spain. Sources were T cells, B-cell-depleted T cells, or PBMCs; the material itself was cDNA or gDNA.

This CDR3 is built from 13 residues. V was cut by 3 bases and J by 1 base, with 6 bases left in between. CDR1 and CDR2 (germline): MNHEY, SVGAGI. Per the study methods: Scientists estimated how many nucleated cells there were by amplifying reference gene primers. Method: immunoSEQ multiplex PCR; TCRdb's copy keeps in-frame clones and lacks some. D and trimming come from the DNA, and the V and J calls and clone size come from that table. The sample lists about 110,000 clones, about 80% occurring once. Sequenced material: peripheral blood. The source is a woman in her 70s with acute or convalescent COVID-19. The chain has TRBV6-5 and TRBJ1-1; D not resolved. The CDR3 loop is CASSYLRNTEAFF. CDR3 DNA: TGTGCCAGCAGTTATCTTAGGAACACTGAAGCTTTCTTT.